This T cell receptor (beta chain) was recovered during a study of T cell responses to AZD1222 COVID-19 vaccine. At the level of the study: Second-dose groups at about 4 or about 12 weeks were pooled.

For this clone: Its antigen is not known.

Here immunoSEQ multiplex PCR was the method, and the copy in TCRdb shows in-frame clones only, minus some. The data show 60,000 to 70,000 clones, about four fifths seen once. Findings and caveats of the study: Clonal diversity was possibly underestimated; the donors were predominantly white British and more often female.

The CDR3 consists of 14 residues. V lost 10 bases to trimming and J lost 5 bases, with 20 bases between them. Germline values: CDR1 MNHEY, CDR2 SVGAGI. This material consisted of peripheral blood, taken on day 0 of AZD1222 vaccination. The clonotype was recovered from an adult in good health. This chain connects TRBV6-5 to TRBJ2-5, with D perhaps matching TRBD1 or TRBD2 (5 bases each). The CDR3, as DNA: TGTGCCACCGCCCGGGACCCTGGCGGGGAGACCCAGTACTTC. Its protein product is CATARDPGGETQYF.